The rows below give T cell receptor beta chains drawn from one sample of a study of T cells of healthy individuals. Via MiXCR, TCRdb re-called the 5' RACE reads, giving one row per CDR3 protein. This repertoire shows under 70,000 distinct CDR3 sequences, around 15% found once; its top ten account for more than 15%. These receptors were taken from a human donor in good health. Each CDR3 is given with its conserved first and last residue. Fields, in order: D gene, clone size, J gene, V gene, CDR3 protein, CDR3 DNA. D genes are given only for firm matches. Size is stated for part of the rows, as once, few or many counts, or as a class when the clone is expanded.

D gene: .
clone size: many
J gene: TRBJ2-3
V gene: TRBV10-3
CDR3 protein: CAISSGDTDTQYF
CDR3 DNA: TGTGCCATCAGCTCGGGGGACACAGATACGCAGTATTTT

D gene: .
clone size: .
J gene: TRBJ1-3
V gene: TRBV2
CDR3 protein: CASRPQTDTIYF
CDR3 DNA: TGTGCCAGCAGGCCCCAAACGGACACCATATATTTT

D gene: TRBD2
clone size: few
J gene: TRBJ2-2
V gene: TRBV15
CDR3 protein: CATSRRRTSGNTGELFF
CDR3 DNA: TGTGCCACCAGCAGACGAAGGACTAGCGGGAACACCGGGGAGCTGTTTTTT

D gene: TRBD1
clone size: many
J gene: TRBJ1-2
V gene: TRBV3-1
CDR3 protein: CASSHQTGLGGYTF
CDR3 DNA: TGTGCCAGCAGCCACCAGACAGGGCTCGGCGGCTACACCTTC

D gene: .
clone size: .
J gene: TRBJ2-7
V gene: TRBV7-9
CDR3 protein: CASSGTSGGHEQYF
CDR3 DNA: TGTGCCAGCAGCGGGACTTCAGGGGGGCACGAGCAGTACTTC

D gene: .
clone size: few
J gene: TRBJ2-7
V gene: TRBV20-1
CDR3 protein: CSARVPGQHYEQYF
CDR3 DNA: TGCAGTGCTAGAGTTCCCGGGCAGCACTACGAGCAGTACTTC

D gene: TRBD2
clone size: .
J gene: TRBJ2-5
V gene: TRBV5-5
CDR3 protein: CASSLGLAGNEETQYF
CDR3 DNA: TGTGCCAGCAGCCTGGGACTAGCGGGCAACGAAGAGACCCAGTACTTC

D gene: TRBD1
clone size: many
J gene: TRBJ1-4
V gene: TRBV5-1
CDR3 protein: CASTTGGNEKLFF
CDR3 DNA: TGCGCCAGCACCACAGGGGGAAATGAAAAACTGTTTTTT

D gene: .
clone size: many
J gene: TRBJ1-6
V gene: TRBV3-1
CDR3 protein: CASSPPGGNYNSPLHF
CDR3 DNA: TGTGCCAGCAGCCCGCCCGGTGGCAACTATAATTCACCCCTCCACTTT

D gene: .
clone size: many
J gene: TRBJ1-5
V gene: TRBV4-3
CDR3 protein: CASSQEGVANQPQHF
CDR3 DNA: TGCGCCAGCAGCCAAGAAGGTGTAGCCAATCAGCCCCAGCATTTT

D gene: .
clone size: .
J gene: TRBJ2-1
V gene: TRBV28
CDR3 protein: CASSEDRLYNEQFF
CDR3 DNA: TGTGCCAGCAGTGAAGACAGGCTCTACAATGAGCAGTTCTTC

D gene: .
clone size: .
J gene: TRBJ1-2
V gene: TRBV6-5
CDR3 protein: CASSYGSLTYGYTF
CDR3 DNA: TGTGCCAGCAGTTACGGCAGCTTGACCTATGGCTACACCTTC

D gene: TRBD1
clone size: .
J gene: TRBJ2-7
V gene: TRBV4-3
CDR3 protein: CASSQGSHRGVHEQYF
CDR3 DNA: TGCGCCAGCAGCCAAGGTTCCCACAGGGGGGTCCACGAGCAGTACTTC

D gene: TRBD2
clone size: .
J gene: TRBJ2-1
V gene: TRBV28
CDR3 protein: CASTASGSGRNEQFF
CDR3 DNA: TGTGCCAGCACCGCTAGCGGGAGCGGGCGGAATGAGCAGTTCTTC

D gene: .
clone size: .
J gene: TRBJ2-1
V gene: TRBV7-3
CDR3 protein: CASSRTSDEQFF
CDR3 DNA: TGTGCCAGCAGCCGTACTTCCGATGAGCAGTTCTTC

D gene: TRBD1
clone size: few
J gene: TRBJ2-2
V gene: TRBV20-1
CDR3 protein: CSARDDHRGLATGELFF
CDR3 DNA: TGCAGTGCTAGAGATGACCACAGGGGGCTCGCCACCGGGGAGCTGTTTTTT

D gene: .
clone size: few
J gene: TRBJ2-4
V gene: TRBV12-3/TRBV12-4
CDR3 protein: CASSFREAKNIQYF
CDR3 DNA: TGTGCCAGCAGTTTCCGGGAAGCCAAAAACATTCAGTACTTC

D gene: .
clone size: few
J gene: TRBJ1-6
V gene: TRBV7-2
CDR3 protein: CASSLTGQNSPLHF
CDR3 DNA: TGTGCCAGCAGTCTCACAGGGCAGAATTCACCCCTCCACTTT

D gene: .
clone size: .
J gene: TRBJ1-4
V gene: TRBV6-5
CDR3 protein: CASSYMGEKLFF
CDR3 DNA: TGTGCCAGCAGTTACATGGGAGAAAAACTGTTTTTT

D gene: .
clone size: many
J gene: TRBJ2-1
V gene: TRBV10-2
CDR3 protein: CASGDAGSVYNEQFF
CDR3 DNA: TGCGCCAGCGGAGACGCGGGGTCAGTCTACAATGAGCAGTTCTTC

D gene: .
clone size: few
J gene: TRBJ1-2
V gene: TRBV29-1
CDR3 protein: CSVGGGGGGYTF
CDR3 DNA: TGCAGCGTCGGCGGGGGGGGCGGAGGCTACACCTTC

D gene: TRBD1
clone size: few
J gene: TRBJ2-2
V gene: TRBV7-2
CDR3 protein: CASSRRDRDAGELFF
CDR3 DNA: TGTGCCAGCAGCCGACGAGACAGGGACGCCGGGGAGCTGTTTTTT

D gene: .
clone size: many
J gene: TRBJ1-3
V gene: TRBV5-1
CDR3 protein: CASSLGRGSDTIYF
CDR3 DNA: TGCGCCAGCAGCTTGGGTCGAGGGTCGGACACCATATATTTT

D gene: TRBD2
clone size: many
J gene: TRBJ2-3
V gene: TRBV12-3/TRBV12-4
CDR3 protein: CASSFGGLAGSSTDTQYF
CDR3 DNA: TGTGCCAGCAGTTTCGGAGGACTAGCGGGATCTAGTACAGATACGCAGTATTTT

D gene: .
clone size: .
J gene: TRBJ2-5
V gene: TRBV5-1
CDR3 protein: CASSSITKQTQYF
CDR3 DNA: TGCGCCAGCAGCTCGATTACCAAGCAGACCCAGTACTTC

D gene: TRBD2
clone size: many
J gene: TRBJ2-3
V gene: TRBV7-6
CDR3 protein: CASSQLAGVDTQYF
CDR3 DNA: TGTGCCAGCAGCCAACTAGCGGGGGTAGATACGCAGTATTTT

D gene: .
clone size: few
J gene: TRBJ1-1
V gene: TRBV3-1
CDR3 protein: CASSRGVVTEAFF
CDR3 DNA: TGTGCCAGCAGTCGGGGAGTAGTCACTGAAGCTTTCTTT

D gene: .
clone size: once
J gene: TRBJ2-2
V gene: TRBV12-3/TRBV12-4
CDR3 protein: CASRTMAVNTGELFF
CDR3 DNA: TGTGCCAGCAGGACAATGGCAGTGAACACCGGGGAGCTGTTTTTT

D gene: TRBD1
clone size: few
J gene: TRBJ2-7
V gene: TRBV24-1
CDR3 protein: CATSDKRKTGDHEQYF
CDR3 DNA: TGTGCCACCAGTGACAAACGAAAGACAGGGGACCACGAGCAGTACTTC

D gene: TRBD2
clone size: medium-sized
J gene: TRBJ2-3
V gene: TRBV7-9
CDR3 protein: CASSLRVHSGRSADTQYF
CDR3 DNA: TGTGCCAGCAGCTTAAGGGTCCATAGCGGGCGCAGCGCAGATACGCAGTATTTT

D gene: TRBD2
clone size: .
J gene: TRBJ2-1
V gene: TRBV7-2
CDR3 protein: CASSFSGTSGNEQFF
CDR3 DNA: TGTGCCAGCAGCTTTTCCGGGACTAGCGGCAATGAGCAGTTCTTC

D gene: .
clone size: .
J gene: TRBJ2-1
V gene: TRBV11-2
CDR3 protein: CASSLGGTSSSYNEQFF
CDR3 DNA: TGTGCCAGCAGCTTAGGGGGGACATCGAGCTCCTACAATGAGCAGTTCTTC

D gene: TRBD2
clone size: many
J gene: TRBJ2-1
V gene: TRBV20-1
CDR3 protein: CSAHRSGEGLRTLGEQFF
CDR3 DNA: TGCAGTGCTCACCGTTCGGGGGAGGGCCTTCGGACACTGGGTGAGCAGTTCTTC

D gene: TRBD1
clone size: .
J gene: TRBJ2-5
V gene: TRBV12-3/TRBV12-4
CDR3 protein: CASTQGQKETQYF
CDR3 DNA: TGTGCCAGCACCCAGGGACAGAAAGAGACCCAGTACTTC

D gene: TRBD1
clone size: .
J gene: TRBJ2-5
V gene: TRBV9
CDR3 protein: CASSRGQGAIETQYF
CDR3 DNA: TGTGCCAGCAGCAGGGGACAGGGGGCAATAGAGACCCAGTACTTC

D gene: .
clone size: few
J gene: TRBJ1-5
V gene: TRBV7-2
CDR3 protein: CASSSTDFGPQHF
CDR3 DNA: TGTGCCAGCAGCTCCACCGATTTCGGGCCCCAGCATTTT

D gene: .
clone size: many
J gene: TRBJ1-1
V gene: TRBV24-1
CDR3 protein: CATRDERNTEAFF
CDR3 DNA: TGTGCCACCAGAGATGAGAGGAACACTGAAGCTTTCTTT

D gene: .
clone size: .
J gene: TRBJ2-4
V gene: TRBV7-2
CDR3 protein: CASSLEGGGSNIQYF
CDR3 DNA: TGTGCCAGCAGCTTAGAAGGGGGGGGTTCGAACATTCAGTACTTC

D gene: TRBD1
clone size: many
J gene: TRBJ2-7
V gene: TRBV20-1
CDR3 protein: CSARQGAGSYEQYF
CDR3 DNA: TGCAGTGCTAGACAGGGGGCTGGCTCCTACGAGCAGTACTTC

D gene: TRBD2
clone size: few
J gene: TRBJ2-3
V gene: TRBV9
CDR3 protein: CASSTSGGSGTQYF
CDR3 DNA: TGTGCCAGCAGTACTAGCGGGGGTAGTGGTACGCAGTATTTT

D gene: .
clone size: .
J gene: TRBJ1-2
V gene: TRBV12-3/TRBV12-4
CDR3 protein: CASSLYRGTYGYTF
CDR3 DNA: TGTGCCAGCAGTTTATATCGGGGAACCTATGGCTACACCTTC

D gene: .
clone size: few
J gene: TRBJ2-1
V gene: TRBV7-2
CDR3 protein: CASSLLAREQFF
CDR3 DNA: TGTGCCAGCAGCTTACTTGCGCGGGAGCAGTTCTTC

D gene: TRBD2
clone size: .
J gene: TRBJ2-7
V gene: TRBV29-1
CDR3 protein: CSVLGLAGVYEQYF
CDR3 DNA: TGCAGCGTCCTGGGACTAGCGGGAGTGTACGAGCAGTACTTC

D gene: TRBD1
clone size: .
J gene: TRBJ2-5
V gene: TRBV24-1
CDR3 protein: CVTSDITGGPAQETQYF
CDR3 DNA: TGTGTCACCAGTGATATCACAGGGGGCCCCGCGCAAGAGACCCAGTACTTC

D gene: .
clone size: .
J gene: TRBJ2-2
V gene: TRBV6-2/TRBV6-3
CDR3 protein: CASSRINLGPGSGTGELFF
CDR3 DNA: TGTGCCAGCAGTCGCATAAACCTCGGGCCGGGATCAGGCACCGGGGAGCTGTTTTTT

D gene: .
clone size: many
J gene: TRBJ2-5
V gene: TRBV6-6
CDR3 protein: CASSTDLGETQYF
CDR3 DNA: TGTGCCAGCAGTACTGACCTGGGCGAGACCCAGTACTTC

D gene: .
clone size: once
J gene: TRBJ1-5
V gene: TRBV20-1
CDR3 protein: CSARGSRSNQPQHF
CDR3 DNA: TGCAGTGCTAGAGGAAGTAGGAGTAATCAGCCCCAGCATTTT

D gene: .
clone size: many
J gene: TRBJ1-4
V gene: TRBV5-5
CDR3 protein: CASSLVLDEKLFF
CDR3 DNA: TGTGCCAGCAGCTTGGTCCTAGATGAAAAACTGTTTTTT

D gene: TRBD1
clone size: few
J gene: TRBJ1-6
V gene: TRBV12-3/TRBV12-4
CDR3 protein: CASKLRTGFDSPLHF
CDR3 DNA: TGTGCCAGCAAGTTAAGGACAGGCTTCGATTCACCCCTCCACTTT

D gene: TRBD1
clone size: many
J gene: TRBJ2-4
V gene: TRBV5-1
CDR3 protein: CASSEDRVRNIQYF
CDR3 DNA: TGCGCCAGCAGTGAAGACAGGGTGAGGAACATTCAGTACTTC

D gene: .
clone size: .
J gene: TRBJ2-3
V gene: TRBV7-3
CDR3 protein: CASSPNRDTQYF
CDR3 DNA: TGTGCCAGCAGCCCCAACCGGGATACGCAGTATTTT

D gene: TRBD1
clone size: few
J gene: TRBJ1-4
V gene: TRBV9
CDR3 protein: CASSGAGGGVNEKLFF
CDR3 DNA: TGTGCCAGCAGCGGGGCAGGGGGCGGGGTGAATGAAAAACTGTTTTTT

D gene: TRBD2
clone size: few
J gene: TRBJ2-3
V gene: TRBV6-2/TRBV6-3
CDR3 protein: CASSYPMGEGSTDTQYF
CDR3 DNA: TGTGCCAGCAGTTACCCCATGGGGGAGGGCAGCACAGATACGCAGTATTTT

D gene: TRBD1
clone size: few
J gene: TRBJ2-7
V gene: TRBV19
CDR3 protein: CASSRGQGAFKQYF
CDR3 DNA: TGTGCCAGTAGTCGCGGACAGGGGGCATTCAAGCAGTACTTC

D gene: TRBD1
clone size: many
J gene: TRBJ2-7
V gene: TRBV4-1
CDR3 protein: CASSQDTVVGQGLYEQYF
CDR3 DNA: TGCGCCAGCAGCCAAGATACTGTGGTTGGACAGGGGTTGTACGAGCAGTACTTC

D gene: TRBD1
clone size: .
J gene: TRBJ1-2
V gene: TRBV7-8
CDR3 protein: CASSNRDRGFVGYTF
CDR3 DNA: TGTGCCAGCAGCAACCGGGACAGGGGTTTTGTTGGCTACACCTTC

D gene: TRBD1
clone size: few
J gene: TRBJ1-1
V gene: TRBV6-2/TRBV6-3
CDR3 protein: CATLWDRYTEAFF
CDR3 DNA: TGTGCCACCCTTTGGGACAGATACACTGAAGCTTTCTTT

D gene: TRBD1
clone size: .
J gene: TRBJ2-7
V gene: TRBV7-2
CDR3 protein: CASSLAPGQARREQYF
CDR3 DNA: TGTGCCAGCAGCCTAGCCCCCGGACAGGCCCGCCGCGAGCAGTACTTC